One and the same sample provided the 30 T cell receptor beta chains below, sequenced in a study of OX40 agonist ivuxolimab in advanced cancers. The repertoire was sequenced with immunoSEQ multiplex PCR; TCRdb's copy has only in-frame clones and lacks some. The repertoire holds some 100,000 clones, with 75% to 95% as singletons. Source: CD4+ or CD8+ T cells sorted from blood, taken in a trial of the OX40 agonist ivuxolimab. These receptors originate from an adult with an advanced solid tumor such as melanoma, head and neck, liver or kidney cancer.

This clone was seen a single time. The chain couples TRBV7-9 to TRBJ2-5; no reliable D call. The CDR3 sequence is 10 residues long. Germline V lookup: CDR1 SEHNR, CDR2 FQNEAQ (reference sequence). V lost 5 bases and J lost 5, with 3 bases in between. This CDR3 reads CASSGETQYF. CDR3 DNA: TGTGCCAGCAGCGGGGAGACCCAGTACTTC.

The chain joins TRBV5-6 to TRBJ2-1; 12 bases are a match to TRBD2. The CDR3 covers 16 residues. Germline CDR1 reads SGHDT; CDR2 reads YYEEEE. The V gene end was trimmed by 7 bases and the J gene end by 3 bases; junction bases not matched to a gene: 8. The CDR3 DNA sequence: TGTGCCAGCGGGTCTAGCGGGAGGGCCGTCTACAATGAGCAGTTCTTC. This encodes CASGSSGRAVYNEQFF.

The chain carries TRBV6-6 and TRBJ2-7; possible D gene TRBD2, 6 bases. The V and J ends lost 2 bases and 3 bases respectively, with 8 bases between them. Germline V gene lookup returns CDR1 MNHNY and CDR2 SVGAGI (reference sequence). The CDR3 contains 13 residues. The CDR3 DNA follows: TGTGCCAGCAGTTACGGGGGGATCTACGAGCAGTACTTC. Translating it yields CASSYGGIYEQYF.

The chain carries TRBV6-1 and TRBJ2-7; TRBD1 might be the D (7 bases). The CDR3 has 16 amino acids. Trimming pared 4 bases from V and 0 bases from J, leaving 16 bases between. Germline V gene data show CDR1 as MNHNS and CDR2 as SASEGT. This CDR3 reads CASSVQGGVSSYEQYF. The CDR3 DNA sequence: TGTGCCAGCAGTGTTCAGGGGGGTGTCAGCTCCTACGAGCAGTACTTC.

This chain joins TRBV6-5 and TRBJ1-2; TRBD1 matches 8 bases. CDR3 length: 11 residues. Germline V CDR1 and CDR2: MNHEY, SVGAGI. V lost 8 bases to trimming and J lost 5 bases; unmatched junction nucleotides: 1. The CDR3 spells CASGQGYGYTF. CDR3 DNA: TGTGCCAGCGGACAGGGATATGGCTACACCTTC.

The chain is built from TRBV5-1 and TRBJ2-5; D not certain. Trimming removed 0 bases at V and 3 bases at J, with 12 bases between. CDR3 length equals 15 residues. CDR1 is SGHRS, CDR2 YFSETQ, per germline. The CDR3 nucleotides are TGCGCCAGCAGCTTGGCAGCTGGATACGAAGAGACCCAGTACTTC. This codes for CASSLAAGYEETQYF.

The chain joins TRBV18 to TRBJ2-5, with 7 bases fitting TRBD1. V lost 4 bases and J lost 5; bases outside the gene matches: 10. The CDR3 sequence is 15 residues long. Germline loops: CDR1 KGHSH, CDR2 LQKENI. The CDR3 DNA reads TGTGCCAGCTCACGGAATCGACAGGGACGTGAGACCCAGTACTTC. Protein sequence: CASSRNRQGRETQYF.

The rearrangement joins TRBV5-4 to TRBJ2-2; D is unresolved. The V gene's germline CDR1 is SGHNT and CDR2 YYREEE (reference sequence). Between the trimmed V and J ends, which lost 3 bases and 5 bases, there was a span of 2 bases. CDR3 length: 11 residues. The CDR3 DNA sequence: TGTGCCAGCAGCTCAACCGGGGAGCTGTTTTTT. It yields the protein CASSSTGELFF.

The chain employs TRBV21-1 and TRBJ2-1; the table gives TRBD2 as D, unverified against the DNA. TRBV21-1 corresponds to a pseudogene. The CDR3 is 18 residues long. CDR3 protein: CASSKARRARFSYNEQFF. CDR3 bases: TGTGCCAGCAGCAAAGCGAGGCGGGCGCGTTTCTCCTACAATGAGCAGTTCTTC.

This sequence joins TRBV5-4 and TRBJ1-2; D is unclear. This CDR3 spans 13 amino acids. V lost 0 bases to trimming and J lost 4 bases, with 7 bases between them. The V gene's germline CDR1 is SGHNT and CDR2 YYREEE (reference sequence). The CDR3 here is CASSLDGGYGYTF. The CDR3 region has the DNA TGTGCCAGCAGCTTGGACGGTGGCTATGGCTACACCTTC. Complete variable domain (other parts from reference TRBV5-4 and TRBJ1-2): ETGVTQSPTHLIKTRGQQVTLRCSSQSGHNTVSWYQQALGQGPQFIFQYYREEENGRGNFPPRFSGLQFPNYSSELNVNALELDDSALYLCASSLDGGYGYTFGSGTRLTVV.

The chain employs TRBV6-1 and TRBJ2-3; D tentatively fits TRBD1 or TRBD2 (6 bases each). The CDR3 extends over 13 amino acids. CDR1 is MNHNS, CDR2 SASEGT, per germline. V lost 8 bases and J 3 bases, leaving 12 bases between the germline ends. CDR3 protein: CASGWGATDTQYF. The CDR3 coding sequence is TGTGCCAGCGGATGGGGGGCTACAGATACGCAGTATTTT.

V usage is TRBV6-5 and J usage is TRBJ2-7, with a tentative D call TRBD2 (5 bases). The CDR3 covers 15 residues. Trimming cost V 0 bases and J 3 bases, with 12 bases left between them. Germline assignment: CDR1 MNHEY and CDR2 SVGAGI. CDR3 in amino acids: CASSYSDDGDYEQYF. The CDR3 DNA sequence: TGTGCCAGCAGTTACTCCGACGACGGGGACTACGAGCAGTACTTC.

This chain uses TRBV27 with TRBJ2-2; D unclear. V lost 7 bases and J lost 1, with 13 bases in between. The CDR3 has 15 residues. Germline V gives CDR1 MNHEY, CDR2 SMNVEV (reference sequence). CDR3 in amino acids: CASKDSPVNTGELFF. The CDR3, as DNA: TGTGCCAGCAAGGATTCGCCGGTGAACACCGGGGAGCTGTTTTTT.

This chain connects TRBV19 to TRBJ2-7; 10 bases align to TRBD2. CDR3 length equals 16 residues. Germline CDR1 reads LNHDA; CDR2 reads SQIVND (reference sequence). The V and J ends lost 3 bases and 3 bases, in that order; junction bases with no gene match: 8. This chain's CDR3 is CASSMGLAGVNYEQYF. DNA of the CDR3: TGTGCCAGTAGTATGGGTCTAGCGGGAGTGAACTACGAGCAGTACTTC.

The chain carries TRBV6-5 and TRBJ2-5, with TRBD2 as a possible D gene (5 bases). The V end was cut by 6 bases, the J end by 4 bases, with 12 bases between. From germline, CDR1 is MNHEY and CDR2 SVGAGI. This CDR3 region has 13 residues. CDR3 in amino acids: CASRPFRGETQYF. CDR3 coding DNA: TGTGCCAGCAGACCGTTCCGGGGAGAGACCCAGTACTTC.

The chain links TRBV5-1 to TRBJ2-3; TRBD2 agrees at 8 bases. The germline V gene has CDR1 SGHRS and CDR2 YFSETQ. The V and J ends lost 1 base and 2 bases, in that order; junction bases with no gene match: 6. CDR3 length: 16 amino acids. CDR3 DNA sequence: TGCGCCAGCAGCTTGCGACCGGGACTAGTCACAGATACGCAGTATTTT. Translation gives CASSLRPGLVTDTQYF.

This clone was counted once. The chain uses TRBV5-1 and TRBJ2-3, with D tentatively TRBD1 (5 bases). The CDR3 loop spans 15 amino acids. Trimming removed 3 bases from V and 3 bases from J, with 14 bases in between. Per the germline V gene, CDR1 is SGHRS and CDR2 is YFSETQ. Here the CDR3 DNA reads TGCGCCAGCAGCTCGAAAGGGGCCCATACAGATACGCAGTATTTT. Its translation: CASSSKGAHTDTQYF.

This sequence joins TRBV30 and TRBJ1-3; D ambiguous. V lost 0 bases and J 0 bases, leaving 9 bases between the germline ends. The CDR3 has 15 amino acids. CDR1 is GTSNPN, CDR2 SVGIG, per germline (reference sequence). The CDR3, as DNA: TGTGCCTGGAGTGTAGGGTACAGCTCTGGAAACACCATATATTTT. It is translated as CAWSVGYSSGNTIYF.

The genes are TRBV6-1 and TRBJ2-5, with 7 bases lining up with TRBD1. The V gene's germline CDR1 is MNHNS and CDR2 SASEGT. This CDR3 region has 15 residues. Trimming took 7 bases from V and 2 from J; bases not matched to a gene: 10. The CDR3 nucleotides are TGTGCCAGCACCCAGACGGGACAGCAGCAAGAGACCCAGTACTTC. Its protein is CASTQTGQQQETQYF.

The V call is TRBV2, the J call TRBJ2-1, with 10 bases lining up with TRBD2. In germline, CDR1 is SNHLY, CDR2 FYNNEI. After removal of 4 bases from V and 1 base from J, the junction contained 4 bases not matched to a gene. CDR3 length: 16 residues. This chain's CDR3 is CASSAPAGGSYNEQFF. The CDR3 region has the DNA TGTGCCAGCAGTGCCCCAGCGGGAGGGTCCTACAATGAGCAGTTCTTC.

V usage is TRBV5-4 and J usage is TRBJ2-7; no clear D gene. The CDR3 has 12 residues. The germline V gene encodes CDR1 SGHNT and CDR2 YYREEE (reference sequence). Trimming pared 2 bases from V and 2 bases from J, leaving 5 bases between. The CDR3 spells CASSLGAYEQYF. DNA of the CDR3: TGTGCCAGCAGCTTAGGAGCCTACGAGCAGTACTTC.

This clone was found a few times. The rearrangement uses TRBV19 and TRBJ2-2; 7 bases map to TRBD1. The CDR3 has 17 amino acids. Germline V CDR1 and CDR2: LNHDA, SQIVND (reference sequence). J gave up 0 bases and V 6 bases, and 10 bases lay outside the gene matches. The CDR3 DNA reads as TGTGCCAGTAGCCGTCTCCCCGGGACAGCGAACACCGGGGAGCTGTTTTTT. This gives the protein CASSRLPGTANTGELFF.

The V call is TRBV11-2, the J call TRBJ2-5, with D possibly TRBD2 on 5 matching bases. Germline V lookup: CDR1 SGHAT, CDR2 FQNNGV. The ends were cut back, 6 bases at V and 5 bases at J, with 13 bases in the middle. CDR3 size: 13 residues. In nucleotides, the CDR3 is TGTGCCAGCAGGCGCGGAGGTAGCGAGACCCAGTACTTC. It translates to CASRRGGSETQYF.

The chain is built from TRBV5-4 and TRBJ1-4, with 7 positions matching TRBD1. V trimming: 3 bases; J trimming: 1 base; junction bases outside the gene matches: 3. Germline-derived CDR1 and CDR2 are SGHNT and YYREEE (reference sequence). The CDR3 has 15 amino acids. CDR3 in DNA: TGTGCCAGCAGCTCGGCAGGGGGAACTAATGAAAAACTGTTTTTT. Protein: CASSSAGGTNEKLFF.

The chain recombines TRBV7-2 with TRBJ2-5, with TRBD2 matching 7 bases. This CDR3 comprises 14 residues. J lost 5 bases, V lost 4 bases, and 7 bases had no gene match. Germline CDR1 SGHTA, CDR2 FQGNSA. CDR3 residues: CASSSTGGRETQYF. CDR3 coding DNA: TGTGCCAGCAGCTCTACCGGGGGGAGGGAGACCCAGTACTTC.

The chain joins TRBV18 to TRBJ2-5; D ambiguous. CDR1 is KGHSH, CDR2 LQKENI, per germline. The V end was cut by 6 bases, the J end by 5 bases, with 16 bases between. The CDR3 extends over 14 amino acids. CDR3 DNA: TGTGCCAGCTCGCATGATATGGGTCTGGAGACCCAGTACTTC. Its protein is CASSHDMGLETQYF.

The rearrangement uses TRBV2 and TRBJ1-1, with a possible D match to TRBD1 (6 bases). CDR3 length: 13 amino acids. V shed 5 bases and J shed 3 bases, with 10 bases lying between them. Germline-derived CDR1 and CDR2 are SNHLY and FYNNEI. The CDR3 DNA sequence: TGTGCCAGCAGTCTGGACAGCTACACTGAAGCTTTCTTT. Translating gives CASSLDSYTEAFF.

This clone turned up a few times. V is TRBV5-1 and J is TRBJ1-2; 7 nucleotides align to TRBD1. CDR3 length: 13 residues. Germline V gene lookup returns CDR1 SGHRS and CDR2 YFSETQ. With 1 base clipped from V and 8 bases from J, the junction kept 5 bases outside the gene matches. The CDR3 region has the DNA TGCGCCAGCAGCTTGAGGACAGGCTGGGGCTACACCTTC. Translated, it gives CASSLRTGWGYTF. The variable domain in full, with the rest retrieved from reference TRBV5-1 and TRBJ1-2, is KAGVTQTPRYLIKTRGQQVTLSCSPISGHRSVSWYQQTPGQGLQFLFEYFSETQRNKGNFPGRFSGRQFSNSRSEMNVSTLELGDSALYLCASSLRTGWGYTFGSGTRLTVV.

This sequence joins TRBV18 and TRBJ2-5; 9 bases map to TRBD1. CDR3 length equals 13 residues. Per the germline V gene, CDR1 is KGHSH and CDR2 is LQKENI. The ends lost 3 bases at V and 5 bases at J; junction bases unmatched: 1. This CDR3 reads CASSPDRGETQYF. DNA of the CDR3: TGTGCCAGCTCACCCGACAGGGGGGAGACCCAGTACTTC.

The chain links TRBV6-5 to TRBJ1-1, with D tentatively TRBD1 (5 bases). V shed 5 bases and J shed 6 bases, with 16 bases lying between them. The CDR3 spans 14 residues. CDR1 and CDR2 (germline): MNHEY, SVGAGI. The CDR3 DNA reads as TGTGCCAGCAGTCGAAAACTCGACAGCCCTGAAGCTTTCTTT. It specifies CASSRKLDSPEAFF.